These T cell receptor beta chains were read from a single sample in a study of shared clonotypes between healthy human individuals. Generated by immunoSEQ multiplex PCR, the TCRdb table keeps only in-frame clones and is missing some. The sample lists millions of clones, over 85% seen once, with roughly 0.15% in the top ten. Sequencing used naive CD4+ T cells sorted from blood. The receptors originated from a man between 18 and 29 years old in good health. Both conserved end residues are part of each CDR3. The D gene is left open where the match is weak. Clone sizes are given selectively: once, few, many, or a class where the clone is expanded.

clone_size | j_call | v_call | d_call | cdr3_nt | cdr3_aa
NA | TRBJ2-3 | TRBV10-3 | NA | TGTGCCATCGATGAAGGCGGGGATACGCAGTATTTT | CAIDEGGDTQYF
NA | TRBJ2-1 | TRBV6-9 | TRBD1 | TGTGCCAGCAGTTACCCCGGGACAGGGAGTGATGAGCAGTTCTTC | CASSYPGTGSDEQFF
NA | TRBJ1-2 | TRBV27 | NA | TGTGCCAGCAAAACCCCCACGACAGCTAGCTACACCTTC | CASKTPTTASYTF
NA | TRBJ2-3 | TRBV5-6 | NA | TGTGCCAGCAGAGTGACACAAACTAGCACAGATACGCAGTATTTT | CASRVTQTSTDTQYF
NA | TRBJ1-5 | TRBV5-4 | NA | TGTGCCAGCAGCGTCCTTAATCAGCCCCAGCATTTT | CASSVLNQPQHF
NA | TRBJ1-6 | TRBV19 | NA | TGTGCCAGTAGCGGGACAATTAATTCACCCCTCCACTTT | CASSGTINSPLHF
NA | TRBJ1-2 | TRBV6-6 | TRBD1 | TGTGCCAGCAGTCCCGCAGGCACAGGGGGCTATGGCTACACCTTC | CASSPAGTGGYGYTF
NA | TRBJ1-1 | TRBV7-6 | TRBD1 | TGTGCCAGCAGCTCCGACAGGGGAGGCACTGAAGCTTTCTTT | CASSSDRGGTEAFF
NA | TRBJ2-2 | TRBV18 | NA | TGTGCCAGCTCACCCCGGTCGGATGCGAACACCGGGGAGCTGTTTTTT | CASSPRSDANTGELFF
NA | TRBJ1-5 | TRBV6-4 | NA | TGTGCCAGCAATCTCGACAGGCCGCCCCGTTACTATAGCAATCAGCCCCAGCATTTT | CASNLDRPPRYYSNQPQHF
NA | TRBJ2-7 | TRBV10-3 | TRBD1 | TGTGCCATCAACCCAACAGGGGTTGTAGTCGAGCAGTACTTC | CAINPTGVVVEQYF
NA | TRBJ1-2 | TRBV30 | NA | TGTGCCTGGAGTGTAACGGGGGGCTATGGCTACACCTTC | CAWSVTGGYGYTF
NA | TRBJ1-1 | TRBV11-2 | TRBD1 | TGTGCCAGCAGCTTAGCGGGACAGGGGTACACTGAAGCTTTCTTT | CASSLAGQGYTEAFF
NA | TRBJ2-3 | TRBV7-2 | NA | TGTGCCAGCAGCGTAGGGATACTAGGGGACGGTACGCAGTATTTT | CASSVGILGDGTQYF
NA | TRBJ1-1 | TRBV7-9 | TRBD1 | TGTGCCAGCAGCCCAACAGGGGGACGGGACACTGAAGCTTTCTTT | CASSPTGGRDTEAFF
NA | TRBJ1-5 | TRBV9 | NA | TGTGCCAGCAGCGTAGTCCCCGGGGGGCAGCCCCAGCATTTT | CASSVVPGGQPQHF
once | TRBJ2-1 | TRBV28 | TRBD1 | TGTGCCAGCAGTTTCTGGGGACAGGATAACAATGAGCAGTTCTTC | CASSFWGQDNNEQFF
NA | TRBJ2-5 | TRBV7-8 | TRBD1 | TGTGCCGGTTCTCGAACAGGGGGCGCATGGGAGACCCAGTACTTC | CAGSRTGGAWETQYF
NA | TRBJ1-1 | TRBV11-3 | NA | TGTGCCAGCAGCTTAAACCTGGGGATGGGAAGGAAAACTGAAGCTTTCTTT | CASSLNLGMGRKTEAFF
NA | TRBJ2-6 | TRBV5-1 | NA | TGCGCCAGCAGCCCTACAGGATTCTCTGGGGCCAACGTCCTGACTTTC | CASSPTGFSGANVLTF
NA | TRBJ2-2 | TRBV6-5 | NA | TGTGCCAGCAGTTACGACTCTCTAACGAACACCGGGGAGCTGTTTTTT | CASSYDSLTNTGELFF
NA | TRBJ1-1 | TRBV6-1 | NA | TGTGCCAGCAGTGAAGCGCAGGGCCGAGGGGCTTTCTTT | CASSEAQGRGAFF
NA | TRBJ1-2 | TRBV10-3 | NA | TGTGCCATCACTGGACACCATGACTCTGGCTACACCTTC | CAITGHHDSGYTF
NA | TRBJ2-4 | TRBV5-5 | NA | TGTGCCAGCAGTCTTTACGGGCTAGAAGGAAACATTCAGTACTTC | CASSLYGLEGNIQYF
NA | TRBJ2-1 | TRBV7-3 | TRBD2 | TGTGCCAGCAGCTTACAACTAGCGGGGGAAAATGAGCAGTTCTTC | CASSLQLAGENEQFF
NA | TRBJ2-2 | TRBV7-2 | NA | TGTGCCAGCAGCTTAAAGCCAAGTGGCGGGGGGGAGCTGTTTTTT | CASSLKPSGGGELFF
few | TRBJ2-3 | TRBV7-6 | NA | TGTGCCAGCAGCTTAGACAGGAGCACAGATACGCAGTATTTT | CASSLDRSTDTQYF
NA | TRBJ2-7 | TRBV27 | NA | TGTGCCAGCAGTCTCTCTGGATCCTCCTACGAGCAGTACTTC | CASSLSGSSYEQYF
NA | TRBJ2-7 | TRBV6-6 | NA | TGTGCCAGCAGCTACCGGGACGGATCAGCTAACGAGCAGTACTTC | CASSYRDGSANEQYF
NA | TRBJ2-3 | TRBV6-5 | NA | TGTGCCAGCAGTCCCACTTTCACAGATACGCAGTATTTT | CASSPTFTDTQYF
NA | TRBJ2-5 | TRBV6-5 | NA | TGTGCCAGCAGAAGACGGGAGACCCAGTACTTC | CASRRRETQYF
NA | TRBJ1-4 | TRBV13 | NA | TGTGCCAGCGACAAAGAGCCCTATAATGAAAAACTGTTTTTT | CASDKEPYNEKLFF
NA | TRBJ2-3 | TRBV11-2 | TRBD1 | TGTGCCAGCCATCCGGGACAGTACACAGATACGCAGTATTTT | CASHPGQYTDTQYF